Below, 7 T cell receptor beta chains from the same sample are listed, as sequenced in a study of T cells in Graves' hyperthyroidism and ophthalmopathy. Amplified regions were TCR beta CDR3 sequences from RNA transcripts. HTBI primers were employed in a first-round RT-PCR of the TCR CDR3. A single record per CDR3 protein comes from TCRdb applying MiXCR to the multiplex PCR reads. The data contain under 350,000 distinct CDR3 sequences, 20% to 25% of them singletons. The sample taken for sequencing was blood. All receptors come from a woman in her forties or fifties with Graves' hyperthyroidism.

This clonotype has at least ten counts. The rearrangement links TRBV18 to TRBJ1-1; tentative D call: TRBD1 (6 bases). CDR3 length: 14 residues. CDR1 and CDR2 (germline): KGHSH, LQKENI. V lost 3 bases to trimming and J lost 6 bases, with 14 bases between them. The CDR3 coding sequence is TGTGCCAGCTCACCGAATCACAGGGTTGCTGAAGCTTTCTTT. This codes for CASSPNHRVAEAFF. The full variable domain, completed using reference TRBV18 and TRBJ1-1, is NAGVMQNPRHLVRRRGQEARLRCSPMKGHSHVYWYRQLPEEGLKFMVYLQKENIIDESGMPKERFSAEFPKEGPSILRIQQVVRGDSAAYFCASSPNHRVAEAFFGQGTRLTVV.

This clonotype was recorded a few times. This chain links TRBV5-1 with TRBJ2-7; 7 bases fit TRBD1. This CDR3 contains 15 residues. Looked up from germline, CDR1 is SGHRS and CDR2 is YFSETQ. V trimming: 3 bases; J trimming: 2 bases; junction bases outside the gene matches: 8. For the CDR3, the DNA is TGCGCCAGCAGCTCACAGACAGGGCCGGCCTACGAGCAGTACTTC. It translates to CASSSQTGPAYEQYF.

This clonotype was counted between two and nine times. The V call is TRBV20-1, the J call TRBJ2-1; 9 bases line up with TRBD2. CDR3 length equals 21 residues. Trimming took 0 bases from V and 0 from J; bases not matched to a gene: 18. CDR1 and CDR2 (germline): DFQATT, SNEGSKA (reference sequence). The CDR3 loop reads CSARDFALFPGLASSYNEQFF. CDR3 in DNA: TGCAGTGCTAGAGATTTCGCCCTCTTTCCGGGACTAGCTTCCTCCTACAATGAGCAGTTCTTC.

The sample holds many counts of this clonotype. V usage is TRBV4-2 and J usage is TRBJ1-5; D is unclear. CDR3 length: 14 residues. CDR1 and CDR2 from the germline V gene are LGHNA and YNFKEQ. V was clipped by 0 bases and J by 2 bases, with 5 bases between them. The CDR3 reads CASSQDSGNQPQHF. The CDR3 bases are TGTGCCAGCAGCCAAGATAGTGGCAATCAGCCCCAGCATTTT.

In its sample, this clonotype was seen a few times. The chain has TRBV5-1 and TRBJ1-1, with D maybe TRBD1 (5 bases). Germline V gene data show CDR1 as SGHRS and CDR2 as YFSETQ. CDR3 length: 14 residues. Trimming shortened V by 0 bases and J by 5 bases, and 11 bases separated the two germline ends. DNA for the CDR3: TGCGCCAGCAGCTTGGGCGGGGCGCAAACTGAAGCTTTCTTT. It specifies CASSLGGAQTEAFF.

This clonotype was seen a few times. V and J are TRBV3-1 and TRBJ2-1; 8 nucleotides agree with TRBD2. The V segment lost 5 bases and the J segment 10 bases; nucleotides outside the gene matches: 10. Looked up from germline, CDR1 is LGHDT and CDR2 is YNNKEL (reference sequence). CDR3 length: 14 residues. The CDR3 is CASSSSGGGHEQFF. The CDR3 DNA follows: TGTGCCAGCAGCTCCTCCGGGGGGGGCCACGAGCAGTTCTTC.

The CDR3 region is CASSFASGSRNEQFF. For the CDR3, the DNA is TGTGCCAGCAGCTTCGCTAGCGGGAGCCGCAATGAGCAGTTCTTC. The chain has TRBV7-2 and TRBJ2-1; 10 nucleotides line up with TRBD2. V shed 3 bases, J shed 6 bases, and the junction held 5 bases outside the gene matches. CDR1 and CDR2 (germline): SGHTA, FQGNSA. The CDR3 consists of 15 residues. The whole variable domain, remainder taken from reference TRBV7-2 and TRBJ2-1, is GAGVSQSPSNKVTEKGKDVELRCDPISGHTALYWYRQSLGQGLEFLIYFQGNSAPDKSGLPSDRFSAERTGGSVSTLTIQRTQQEDSAVYLCASSFASGSRNEQFFGPGTRLTVL.